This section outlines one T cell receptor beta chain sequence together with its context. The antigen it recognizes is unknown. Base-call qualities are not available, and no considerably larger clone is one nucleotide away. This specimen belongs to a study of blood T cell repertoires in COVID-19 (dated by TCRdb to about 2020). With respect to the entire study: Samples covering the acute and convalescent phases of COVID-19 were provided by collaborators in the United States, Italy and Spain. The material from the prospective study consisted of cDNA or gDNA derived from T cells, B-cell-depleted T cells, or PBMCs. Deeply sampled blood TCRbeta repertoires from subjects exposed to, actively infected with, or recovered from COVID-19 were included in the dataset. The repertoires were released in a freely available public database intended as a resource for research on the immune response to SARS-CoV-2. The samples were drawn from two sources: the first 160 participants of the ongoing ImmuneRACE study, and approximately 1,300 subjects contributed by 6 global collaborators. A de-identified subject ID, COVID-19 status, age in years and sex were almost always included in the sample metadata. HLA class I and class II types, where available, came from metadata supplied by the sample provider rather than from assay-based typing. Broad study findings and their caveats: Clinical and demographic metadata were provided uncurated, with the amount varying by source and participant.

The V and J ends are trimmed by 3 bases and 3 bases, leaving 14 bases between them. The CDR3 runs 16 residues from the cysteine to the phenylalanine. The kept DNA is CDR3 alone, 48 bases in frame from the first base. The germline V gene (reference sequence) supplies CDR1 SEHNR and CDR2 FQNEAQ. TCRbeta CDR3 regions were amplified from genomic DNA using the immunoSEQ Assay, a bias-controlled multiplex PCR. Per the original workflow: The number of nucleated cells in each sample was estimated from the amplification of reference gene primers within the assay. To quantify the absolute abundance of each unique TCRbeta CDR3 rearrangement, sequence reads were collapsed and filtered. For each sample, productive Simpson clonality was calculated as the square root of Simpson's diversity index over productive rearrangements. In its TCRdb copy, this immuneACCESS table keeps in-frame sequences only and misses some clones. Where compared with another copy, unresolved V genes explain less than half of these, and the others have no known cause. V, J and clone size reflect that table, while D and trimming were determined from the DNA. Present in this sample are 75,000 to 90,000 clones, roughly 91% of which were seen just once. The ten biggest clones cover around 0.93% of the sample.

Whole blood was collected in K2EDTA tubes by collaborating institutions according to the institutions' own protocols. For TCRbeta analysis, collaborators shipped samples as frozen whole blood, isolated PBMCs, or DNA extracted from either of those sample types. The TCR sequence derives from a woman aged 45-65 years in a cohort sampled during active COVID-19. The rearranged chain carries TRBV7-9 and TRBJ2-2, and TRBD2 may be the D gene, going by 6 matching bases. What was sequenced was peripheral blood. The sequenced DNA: TGTGCCAGCAGCTTGGGGCGCGGGATTTACACCGGGGAGCTGTTTTTT. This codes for CASSLGRGIYTGELFF.